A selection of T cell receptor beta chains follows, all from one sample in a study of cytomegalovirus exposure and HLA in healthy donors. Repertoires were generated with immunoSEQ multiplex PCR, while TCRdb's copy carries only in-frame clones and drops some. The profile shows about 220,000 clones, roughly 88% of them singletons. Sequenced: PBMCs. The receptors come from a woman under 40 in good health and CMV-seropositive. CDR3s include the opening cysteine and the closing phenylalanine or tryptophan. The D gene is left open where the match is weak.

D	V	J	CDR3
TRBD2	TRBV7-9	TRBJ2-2	CASSSRNPSGTRELFF
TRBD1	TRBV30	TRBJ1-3	CAWNRDRGDTIYF
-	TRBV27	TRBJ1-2	CASSSHRENSYGYTF
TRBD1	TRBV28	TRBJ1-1	CASSLLGTGVAEAFF
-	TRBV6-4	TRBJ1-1	CASQERSGDTEAFF
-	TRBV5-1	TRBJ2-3	CASSPLSTDTQYF
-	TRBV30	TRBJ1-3	CAWSRAGLRGNTIYF
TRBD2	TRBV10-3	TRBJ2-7	CASGASGSYEQYF
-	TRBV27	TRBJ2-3	CASGVAVGTDTQYF
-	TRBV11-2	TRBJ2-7	CASSFPGVSSYEQYF
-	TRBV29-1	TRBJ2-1	CSVEGVNIAGPYNEQFF
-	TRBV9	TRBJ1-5	CASSQDTSNQPQHF
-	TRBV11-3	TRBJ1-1	CASSLAHGVFF
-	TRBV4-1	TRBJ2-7	CASSQGGREQYF
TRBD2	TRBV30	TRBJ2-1	CAWSGTSGRVGEQFF
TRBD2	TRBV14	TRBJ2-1	CASSQVGTSGLNEQFF
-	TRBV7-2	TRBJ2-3	CASSAFTDTQYF
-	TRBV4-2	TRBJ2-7	CASSLIGQSPSYEQYF
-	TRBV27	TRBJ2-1	CASSSSGAYNEQFF
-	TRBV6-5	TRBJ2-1	CASSYSPEGSYNEQFF
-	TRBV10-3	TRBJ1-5	CAISESEGIGQPQHF
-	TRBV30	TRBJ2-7	CAWSVGYEQYF
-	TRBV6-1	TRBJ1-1	CASSELTVGEAFF
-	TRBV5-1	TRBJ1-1	CASSLAFSNTEAFF
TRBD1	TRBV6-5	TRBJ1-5	CASSRGTGLNQPQHF
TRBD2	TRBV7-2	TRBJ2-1	CASSPGTGAGIYYNEQFF
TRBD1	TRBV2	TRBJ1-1	CASRERDRLNTEAFF
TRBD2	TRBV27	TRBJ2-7	CASSGEWWREKRYEQYF
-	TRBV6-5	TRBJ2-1	CASSSSYVSYDEQFF
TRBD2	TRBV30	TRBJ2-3	CAWGRAGGIDTQYF
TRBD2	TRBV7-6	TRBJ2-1	CASTLAVTSGRNEQFF
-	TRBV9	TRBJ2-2	CASSPGTGELFF
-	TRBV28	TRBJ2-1	CASSLKRQEYNEQFF
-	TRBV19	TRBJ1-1	CASSIVRGTEAFF
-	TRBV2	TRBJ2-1	CASSGLANYNEQFF
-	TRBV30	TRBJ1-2	CATSWGANGYTF
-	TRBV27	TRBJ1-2	CASSSLDSLIYGYTF
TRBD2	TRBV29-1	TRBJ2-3	CSVEGIGTPGGDADTQYF
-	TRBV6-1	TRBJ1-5	CASSEYQGPNQPQHF
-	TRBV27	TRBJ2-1	CASTAMGAGVRNEQFF
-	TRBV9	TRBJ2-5	CASSASAEETQYF
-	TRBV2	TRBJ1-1	CAIPSQVGNPEAFF